The 3 T cell receptor beta chains below were found in one sample sequenced in a study of cytomegalovirus exposure and HLA in healthy donors. The study ran its PCR with 60 Vbeta and 13 Jbeta primers. Sequencing used immunoSEQ multiplex PCR; TCRdb keeps in-frame clones, though not all of them. The sample consists of fewer than 250,000 clones, roughly 86% of them appearing once. Input material: PBMCs. Receptors were obtained from a young woman in good health and CMV-seronegative.

V and J are TRBV11-1 and TRBJ2-7, with TRBD1 matching 12 bases. The J segment lost 3 bases and the V segment lost 4 bases, leaving 7 bases of the junction unmatched. Germline V gives CDR1 SGHAT, CDR2 FQDESV (reference sequence). The CDR3 runs 16 residues. The CDR3 nucleotides are TGTGCCAGCAGCTCAGCCGGGACAGGGGGCCTCTACGAGCAGTACTTC. It yields the protein CASSSAGTGGLYEQYF.

This sequence joins TRBV11-2 and TRBJ2-3; D call uncertain. The CDR3 runs to 12 residues. Trimming shortened V by 5 bases and J by 6 bases, and 9 bases separated the two germline ends. Germline V lookup: CDR1 SGHAT, CDR2 FQNNGV. The CDR3 protein is CASSPQADTQYF. The CDR3 nucleotides are TGTGCCAGCAGCCCCCAAGCCGATACGCAGTATTTT.

The rearrangement joins TRBV6-5 to TRBJ1-6, with a weak D call TRBD1 (6 bases). This CDR3 region has 15 residues. Germline V lookup: CDR1 MNHEY, CDR2 SVGAGI. V lost 2 bases and J 10 bases, leaving 15 bases between the germline ends. CDR3 DNA sequence: TGTGCCAGCAGTTACGAGTACAGGGAGTACTCACCCCTCCACTTT. This gives the protein CASSYEYREYSPLHF.